The following is a T cell receptor (beta chain) sequence with its context. The record originates from a study of shared T cell receptors in the human thymus. CDR3 length equals 19 residues. Unmatched junction bases numbered 9, after V lost 3 bases and J lost 3 bases. CDR1 and CDR2 (germline): SGHDT, YYEEEE. Profiled with immunoSEQ multiplex PCR; TCRdb holds only in-frame clones, not every one. The table lists 600,000 or so clones, roughly 86% of them singletons. This same sample was also part of a study on human thymus T cells. This second study says: Use of V and J genes seemed skewed within the thymic and blood repertoires.

The TCR was taken from a boy in the first two years of life with a congenital heart defect. The chain is built from TRBV5-6 and TRBJ2-1, with 16 positions matching TRBD2. The specimen was thymocytes. The chain's CDR3 is CASSSVGTSGGVGYNEQFF. In nucleotides, the CDR3 is TGTGCCAGCAGCTCCGTAGGGACTAGCGGGGGGGTTGGCTACAATGAGCAGTTCTTC.